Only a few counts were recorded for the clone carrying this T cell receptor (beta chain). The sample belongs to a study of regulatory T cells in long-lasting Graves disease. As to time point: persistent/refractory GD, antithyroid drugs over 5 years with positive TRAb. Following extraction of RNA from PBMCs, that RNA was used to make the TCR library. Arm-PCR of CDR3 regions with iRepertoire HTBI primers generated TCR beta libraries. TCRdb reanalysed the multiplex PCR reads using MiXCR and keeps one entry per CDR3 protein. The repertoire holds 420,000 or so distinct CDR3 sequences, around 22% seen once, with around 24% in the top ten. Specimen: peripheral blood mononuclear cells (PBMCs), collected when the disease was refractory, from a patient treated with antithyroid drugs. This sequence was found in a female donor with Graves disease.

CDR3 amino acids: CAISEDRAMNIQYF. The CDR3 coding sequence is TGTGCCATCAGTGAGGACAGGGCGATGAACATTCAGTACTTC. This chain joins TRBV10-3 and TRBJ2-4; 7 nucleotides align to TRBD1. The CDR3 extends over 14 amino acids. V dropped 2 bases and J dropped 7; count of bases not matched to a gene: 5. Germline CDR1 reads ENHRY; CDR2 reads SYGVKD.